The rows below give T cell receptor beta chains drawn from one sample of a study of CD8 T cells in Susac syndrome. TCRdb re-analysed the immunoSEQ multiplex PCR reads in MiXCR, keeping a single row per CDR3 protein. The sample carries more than 200,000 distinct CDR3 sequences, approximately 94% recorded once. The sequenced material came from CD4+ T cells from PBMCs. These TCRs come from a human donor with Susac syndrome. Both conserved end residues are part of each CDR3. D genes are given only for firm matches. Expanded clones get a size class; other rows say once, few or many, or leave the size out.

TRBV12-5	TRBJ1-1	.	.	CASGRGEAGTEAFF	TGTGCTAGTGGCCGGGGGGAGGCAGGCACTGAAGCTTTCTTT
TRBV5-1	TRBJ2-7	TRBD1	once	CASSLNSGGSYEQYF	TGCGCCAGCAGCTTGAATTCAGGGGGCTCCTACGAGCAGTACTTC
TRBV18	TRBJ2-5	TRBD1	.	CASSPNPGTGEETQYF	TGTGCCAGCTCACCCAACCCCGGGACAGGGGAAGAGACCCAGTACTTC
TRBV4-2	TRBJ2-7	TRBD2	.	CASSPRGSGTSGGLYYEQYF	TGTGCCAGCAGCCCCAGGGGCTCCGGGACTAGCGGGGGGCTCTACTACGAGCAGTACTTC
TRBV7-9	TRBJ1-2	.	.	CASSLSGTNTF	TGTGCCAGCAGCTTGTCCGGGACAAACACCTTC
TRBV20-1	TRBJ2-5	TRBD2	.	CSARDELAETQYF	TGCAGTGCTAGAGACGAACTAGCGGAGACCCAGTACTTC
TRBV6-1	TRBJ1-2	.	.	CASSESGKVYGYTF	TGTGCCAGCAGTGAATCGGGGAAGGTCTATGGCTACACCTTC
TRBV24-1	TRBJ2-5	TRBD1	.	CATSDRQGWETQYF	TGTGCCACCAGTGATCGACAGGGATGGGAGACCCAGTACTTC
TRBV12-3/TRBV12-4	TRBJ2-1	TRBD1	.	CASSLTGSKRNEQFF	TGTGCCAGCAGCTTGACAGGGAGTAAGAGGAATGAGCAGTTCTTC
TRBV20-1	TRBJ1-5	.	few	CSARDSNQPQHF	TGCAGTGCTAGAGATTCAAATCAGCCCCAGCATTTT
TRBV25-1	TRBJ2-3	.	.	CASRAIQAGGTQYF	TGTGCCAGCAGGGCAATCCAAGCGGGCGGTACGCAGTATTTT
TRBV6-2/TRBV6-3	TRBJ1-2	.	.	CASSYPLDYGYTF	TGTGCCAGCAGTTACCCGTTGGACTATGGCTACACCTTC
TRBV9	TRBJ2-7	.	.	CASSVAPQGSYEQYF	TGTGCCAGCAGCGTAGCCCCTCAGGGGAGCTACGAGCAGTACTTC
TRBV29-1	TRBJ1-5	.	.	CSVGIQGGGQPQHF	TGCAGCGTGGGGATACAGGGTGGGGGACAGCCCCAGCATTTT
TRBV30	TRBJ2-7	.	.	CAWGGSSYEQYF	TGTGCCTGGGGGGGGAGCTCCTACGAGCAGTACTTC
TRBV19	TRBJ2-7	.	.	CASSTQTVGEQYF	TGTGCCAGTAGTACCCAGACCGTGGGGGAGCAGTACTTC
TRBV20-1	TRBJ1-6	TRBD1	.	CSARPGQLNSPLHF	TGCAGTGCTAGACCGGGACAGCTTAATTCACCCCTCCACTTT
TRBV5-6	TRBJ2-7	TRBD1	.	CASSLPTGNSYEQYF	TGTGCCAGCAGCCTCCCGACAGGGAACTCCTACGAGCAGTACTTC
TRBV21-1	TRBJ1-5	.	.	CASSPRNYSNQPQHF	TGTGCCAGCAGCCCCCGAAACTATAGCAATCAGCCCCAGCATTTT
TRBV11-2	TRBJ2-1	.	.	CASTIGYNEQFF	TGTGCCAGCACTATCGGCTACAATGAGCAGTTCTTC
TRBV14	TRBJ2-2	.	once	CASSRDLRNTGELFF	TGTGCCAGCAGCCGGGACCTACGAAACACCGGGGAGCTGTTTTTT
TRBV9	TRBJ2-7	TRBD1	.	CASSVGTGRDEQYF	TGTGCCAGCAGCGTTGGGACAGGAAGGGACGAGCAGTACTTC
TRBV5-1	TRBJ2-5	.	.	CASSFSTGIQETQYF	TGCGCCAGCAGCTTTTCGACAGGAATACAAGAGACCCAGTACTTC
TRBV7-7	TRBJ2-5	.	.	CASRTLGGDQETQYF	TGTGCTAGCAGGACCCTAGGAGGGGACCAAGAGACCCAGTACTTC
TRBV12-3/TRBV12-4	TRBJ2-3	.	.	CASSLEAETDTQYF	TGTGCCAGCAGTTTAGAAGCGGAAACAGATACGCAGTATTTT
TRBV30	TRBJ2-5	TRBD1	.	CAWSARDRGLGETQYF	TGTGCCTGGAGTGCCCGGGACAGGGGGCTGGGGGAGACCCAGTACTTC
TRBV7-2	TRBJ2-7	TRBD2	.	CASSLWGPGTSKSYEQYF	TGTGCCAGCAGCTTATGGGGCCCCGGGACTAGCAAATCCTACGAGCAGTACTTC
TRBV27	TRBJ1-6	TRBD1	.	CASSPTGRLDSPLHF	TGTGCCAGCAGTCCGACAGGGAGGCTTGATTCACCCCTCCACTTT
TRBV7-2	TRBJ1-6	TRBD1	.	CASSSYPGTGEGNSPLHF	TGTGCCAGCAGCTCCTATCCCGGGACAGGGGAGGGTAATTCACCCCTCCACTTT
TRBV21-1	TRBJ1-2	.	.	CASSKPGHPNYGYTF	TGTGCCAGCAGCAAGCCGGGACACCCTAACTATGGCTACACCTTC
TRBV12-3/TRBV12-4	TRBJ1-5	.	.	CASRGGNQPQHF	TGTGCCAGCCGGGGGGGGAACCAGCCCCAGCATTTT
TRBV6-6	TRBJ1-1	.	.	CASSRPAENTEAFF	TGTGCCAGCAGTCGTCCAGCGGAGAACACTGAAGCTTTCTTT
TRBV5-6	TRBJ1-5	.	.	CASSRRGRINQPQHF	TGTGCCAGCAGCCGTAGGGGACGGATCAATCAGCCCCAGCATTTT
TRBV18	TRBJ1-5	TRBD1	.	CASSATGDHNQPQHF	TGTGCCAGCTCGGCGACAGGGGACCACAATCAGCCCCAGCATTTT
TRBV27	TRBJ1-2	TRBD1	.	CASSRSGTDVLSGYTF	TGTGCCAGCAGCCGATCCGGGACAGACGTTTTGAGTGGCTACACCTTC
TRBV18	TRBJ2-7	.	.	CASSPQGGKGHEQYF	TGTGCCAGCTCACCACAAGGGGGAAAGGGGCACGAGCAGTACTTC
TRBV6-5	TRBJ2-7	.	.	CASRGTKAYEQYF	TGTGCCAGCCGTGGGACGAAAGCCTACGAGCAGTACTTC